Following are 5 T cell receptor beta chains from one sample sequenced in a study of control samples from healthy donors and cancer patients. Only in-frame clones appear in the TCRdb table, and some are missing; sequencing was by immunoSEQ multiplex PCR. Of over 150,000 clones in the sample, around 92% are singletons; the top ten hold just over 2%. Material for sequencing was blood. All receptors come from a woman between 40 and 55 years old in good health.

The J gene is TRBJ1-1, the V gene TRBV6-5; D possibly corresponds to TRBD1 (6 bases). Germline V lookup: CDR1 MNHEY, CDR2 SVGAGI. V lost 4 bases and J 3 bases, leaving 12 bases between the germline ends. CDR3 length equals 14 residues. The CDR3 nucleotides read TGTGCCAGCAGTTGGGGGGCCAAGGACACTGAAGCTTTCTTT. It specifies CASSWGAKDTEAFF.

V is TRBV5-4 and J is TRBJ1-1; 9 bases agree with TRBD1. CDR1 and CDR2 (germline): SGHNT, YYREEE (reference sequence). Losses at the gene ends were 4 bases for V and 11 bases for J; bases not matched to a gene: 21. This CDR3 is 17 amino acids long. The CDR3 here is CASSPGGTGSTVIGAFF. The CDR3 bases are TGTGCCAGCAGCCCGGGGGGGACAGGGTCGACGGTCATAGGTGCTTTCTTT.

This chain joins TRBV28 and TRBJ2-3; D is possibly TRBD1 or TRBD2 (7 bases each). This CDR3 has 15 amino acids. Germline CDR1 and CDR2: MDHEN and SYDVKM. Between the trimmed V and J ends, which lost 5 bases and 6 bases, there was a span of 18 bases. The CDR3 DNA reads as TGTGCCAGCAGTCACCAGGGGGGGGCCTGGGATACGCAGTATTTT. This encodes CASSHQGGAWDTQYF.

The sample holds a few counts of this clone. The genes are TRBV7-7 and TRBJ2-2; possibly TRBD2 for D (5 bases). Trimming pared 5 bases from V and 4 bases from J, leaving 23 bases between. Germline CDR1 and CDR2: SSHAT and FNYEAQ (reference sequence). The CDR3 has 18 residues. The CDR3 here is CASSTAGKVLRPTGELFF. As DNA, the CDR3 is TGTGCCAGCAGCACGGCCGGGAAAGTCTTGAGGCCCACCGGGGAGCTGTTTTTT.

A word on this clone: The same CDR3 is also encoded by other DNA sequences in this sample. The chain has TRBV3-1 (or the pseudogene TRBV3-2) and TRBJ2-2; either TRBD1 or TRBD2 may supply D (5 bases each). Trimming stripped 0 bases from V and 5 bases from J, with 7 bases between. The V gene's germline CDR1 is LGHDT and CDR2 YNNKEL (reference sequence). The CDR3 sequence is 14 residues long. CDR3 sequence: CASSQEGVTGELFF. Written as DNA, the CDR3 is TGTGCCAGCAGCCAAGAGGGGGTAACCGGGGAGCTGTTTTTT.